This TCR beta chain came from a study of shared clonotypes between healthy human individuals (TCRdb year 2020). Looking at the study overall: A couple of women and three men aged 18 to 49 years were included in the cohort. Leukapheresis yielded between about 0.9 and 9.5 billion PBMCs per donor. The study deeply sequenced blood TCR repertoires of about 5 healthy adults to estimate repertoire size and the extent of clonotype sharing between individuals. Per donor, three plates each were used for CD4 naive and CD4 memory, two for CD8 naive, and one for CD8 memory. To increase sequencing depth and limit assay-specific biases, TCR repertoire library preparation and sequencing were carried out by different laboratories using diverse techniques.

Healthy HIV-negative adults with no recently reported acute infections or vaccinations were included as donors. All donors were Caucasian adults living in Nashville, Tennessee, USA. CD4+ T cells were enriched through magnetic negative selection, after which naive cells were positively selected on CD45RA and the remaining negative fraction served as the memory subset. After blood collection by leukapheresis, PBMCs were isolated using Ficoll-Histopaque density gradient centrifugation and then cryopreserved in the vapor phase of liquid nitrogen. Purity and quantity of every magnetically sorted T cell population were checked by analytical flow cytometry. Genomic DNA was isolated from each sorted fraction and quantified by UV absorbance on a Nanodrop 2000c. Using the deep immunoSEQ assay, multiplex PCR amplified TCR CDR3 regions from genomic DNA. Genomic DNA extracted from each cell subset was distributed evenly over all wells of several immunoSEQ 96-well plates, and each plate served as one replicate. For sorted subsets, about 200 ng genomic DNA, equal to 30,000 to 35,000 T cell genomes, was loaded into each replicate PCR. Purified libraries were quantified with a Qubit 3.0 fluorometer, sized on a Bioanalyzer 2100, and re-quantified with the KAPA Library Quantification kit. Every immunoSEQ 96-well plate was sequenced on a separate single-read 150-cycle Illumina NextSeq 550 flow cell. On the authors' methods: Because the immunoSEQ output included only junctional sequences and no quality scores, the filtering could not be the same as the filtering used for full-length reads. Sequences were annotated with PyIR, a Python wrapper for IgBLAST v1.9, and V/J genes and CDR3 were assigned using IMGT germline references. Reads were filtered out if the reads had weak V/J assignments (E-value above 1e-6), no CDR3, stop codons, out-of-frame junctions, or ambiguous translated residues. V3J clonotypes were defined as sequences sharing the same inferred V gene, J gene, and CDR3 amino acid sequence. The percentage overlap between two repertoires was calculated by dividing the number of shared unique clonotypes by the size of the smaller repertoire. RTK rarefaction, the Chao1 estimator, and Recon v2.1 estimates of unobserved clonotypes were used to assess repertoire richness. OLGA was used to compute generation probabilities for all TCRbeta clonotypes that the gDNA method yielded from a handful of donors. Sourced from immuneACCESS, this table was stored by TCRdb with only in-frame sequences that have V and J called. A share of the clones is absent; for the studies checked, an unresolved V gene accounts for under half, and the remainder has no known explanation. V, J and clone size derive from that table, while D and trimming were established from the DNA sequence. A total of around 990,000 clones appear in this sample, roughly 80% of them only once. The top ten constitute about 0.89% of the sample.

The CDR3, from cysteine to phenylalanine, totals 15 residues. Here the CDR3 DNA is all that survives: 45 bases in frame from base 1. From a lookup of the germline V gene, CDR1 and CDR2 are LGHNA and YNFKEQ. Between the V and J ends, shortened by 0 bases and 2 bases respectively, the junction contains 8 bases. The paper as a whole reports these results and caveats: Sampling was limited to blood, and TCR repertoires in tissue likely differ from TCR repertoires in blood. Based on pairwise subsampling, the degree of clonotype sharing among donors was expected to be affected by sequencing depth. Estimated clonotype richness was generally larger for naive than for memory subsets. Even with the large sequencing depth, rarefaction of the sorted-subset datasets indicated that sequencing was incomplete. Because the study included only a small number of donors, the genetic and exposure-history diversity represented was limited. When four donors were compared, the shared fraction of clonotypes was roughly 5% for naive CD4, 3% to 4% for naive CD8, 2% to 2.5% for memory CD4, and around 0.37% for memory CD8. Clonotypes shared by all four sorted-subset donors showed higher generation probabilities than non-shared clonotypes.

Of note for this clone: No antigen is known for it. Base qualities are not at hand, and no much larger clone is one base apart.

This chain joins TRBV4-2 to TRBJ2-4; possibly the D gene is TRBD2, per 6 matching bases. The receptor was isolated from a man aged 18 to 35 in good health. Some clones in this sample may be carry-over from other donors' samples. What was sequenced was memory CD4+ T cells from PBMCs. The sample's cell subset or site, from its label and the paper: CD45RA-negative fraction. The CDR3 reads CASSQDAGTKNIQYF. The DNA sequence follows: TGTGCCAGCAGCCAAGACGCGGGAACCAAAAACATTCAGTACTTC.